This TCR beta chain was captured in a study of blood T cell repertoires in COVID-19. The wider study: Nucleic acid was either cDNA or gDNA, and it came from T cells, B-cell-depleted T cells, or PBMCs.

Method: immunoSEQ multiplex PCR; TCRdb's copy keeps in-frame clones and lacks some. The profile shows fewer than 200,000 clones, about 92% of them singletons. From germline, CDR1 is KGHSH and CDR2 LQKENI. Trimming left V 6 bases short and J 0 bases short, with 11 bases between. The CDR3 runs 14 residues. The sample consisted of peripheral blood. The chain recombines TRBV18 with TRBJ1-1; D unclear. This TCR was recovered from a man between 25 and 39 years old with COVID-19, enrolled during active disease. CDR3 in amino acids: CASSPPSVNTEAFF. Written as DNA, the CDR3 is TGTGCCAGCTCTCCTCCCTCAGTGAACACTGAAGCTTTCTTT.